A selection of T cell receptor beta chains follows, all from one sample in a study of vaccination effects on CD4 cells after COVID-19. Their cognate antigens are unknown. Profiled with immunoSEQ multiplex PCR; TCRdb holds only in-frame clones, not every one. The data contain 20,000 to 25,000 clones, approximately 64% of them singletons. The sequencing here drew on CD4+ T cells from PBMCs cultured with HCoV-NL63 spike peptides, taken before COVID-19 vaccination. The receptors come from a human donor who received a COVID-19 vaccine. Both conserved end residues are part of each CDR3.

CDR3 | V | length
CASSDSVRSYEQYF | TRBV6-4 | 14
CATSDFRTGYSYNSPLHF | TRBV24-1 | 18
CASSQGGETQYF | TRBV3-1/TRBV3-2 | 12
CASSTRTGVPYYYEQYF | TRBV27 | 17
CASSPAAGGSYEQYF | TRBV3-1/TRBV3-2 | 15
CASSIDGGVGGYTF | TRBV19 | 14
CSASDRGIDTQYF | TRBV29-1 | 13
CASSYSDTNTGELFF | TRBV6-2/TRBV6-3 | 15
CASRTGGFDEQFF | TRBV10-2 | 13
CASGRLQHQYF | TRBV6-5 | 11
CASSSDRGSGTEAFF | TRBV11-1 | 15
CASRKQGFYEQYF | TRBV6-5 | 13
CASSPNTSGSRTYNEQFF | TRBV27 | 18
CASSPTGPILGQYF | TRBV27 | 14
CASRDSGTGFMNTEAFF | TRBV27 | 17
CASSTDRGIRYTF | TRBV14 | 13
CASSVGPNTEAFF | TRBV19 | 13
CASSPVGSGGDTQYF | TRBV4-1 | 15
CASSYLHPVEKLFF | TRBV6-6 | 14
CASSILSGHEQFF | TRBV6-2/TRBV6-3 | 13
CASSTGTGGPRGPYNSPLHF | TRBV19 | 20
CAISDRGLAYNSPLHF | TRBV10-3 | 16
CASSEFGGTVKDNEQFF | TRBV25-1 | 17
CASKAPSDEQYF | TRBV2 | 12
CASRLQGNTEAFF | TRBV2 | 13
CASSGLAGGTDTQYF | TRBV5-1 | 15
CASSASGGPYNEQFF | TRBV11-2 | 15
CASSSPGQGANRNTIYF | TRBV28 | 17
CATVSYEQYF | TRBV5-1 | 10
CASSLVLAGALGREQYF | TRBV5-1 | 17
CASSWGSGRPNEQFF | TRBV2 | 15
CSVWGNYGYTF | TRBV29-1 | 11
CASSYSREWGYTF | TRBV6-5 | 13
CASSEGLPYEQYF | TRBV6-1 | 13